This T cell receptor beta chain was identified during a study of OX40 agonist ivuxolimab in advanced cancers. Background on the whole study: Ivuxolimab, which targeted the costimulatory receptor OX40 (CD134), was an agonistic, fully human IgG2 monoclonal antibody. Of the 50 or so patients in dose escalation, around 20 had hepatocellular carcinoma, about 15 had melanoma, 9 had renal cell carcinoma and 9 had head and neck cancer. Intravenous ivuxolimab was administered to patients every 2 weeks at six dose levels: 0.01, 0.1, 0.3, 1.5, 3 and 10 mg/kg. Partial responses occurred in three dose-escalation patients: two with cutaneous melanoma and one with hepatocellular carcinoma. Peripheral TCRbeta sequencing was intended to test whether TCR sequence diversity was altered and clonal T-cell expansion was caused by ivuxolimab. The paper reports the monotherapy dose-escalation portion (N of about 50 patients) of the phase I ivuxolimab trial. A male proportion of 82.7% and a mean age of approximately 61 years, ranging from roughly 23 to 80, were recorded for the dose-escalation cohort. Patients were allowed to have had prior anti-PD-1, anti-PD-L1 or anti-CTLA-4 therapy, and roughly 40% of the dose-escalation patients had previously received checkpoint inhibitors.

Remarks on this clone: Its target antigen remains unknown. No quality values exist for individual bases; no much larger clone is one base distant.

Genomic DNA was isolated from the sorted cells so that the TCRbeta CDR3 region could be sequenced. The immunoSEQ Assay was used to sequence the TCRbeta CDR3 regions. TCRdb re-hosts the immuneACCESS table, in-frame sequences only. Its copies lack some clones; in the studies checked, an unresolved V gene accounts for under half of them, and the cause for the rest is not known. The sample has 77,000 or so clones on record, roughly 80% of them singletons. The ten largest clonotypes hold 5% of the sample. From cysteine to phenylalanine, the CDR3 is 13 amino acids long. This entry keeps only the CDR3 DNA: 39 bases, framed from base 1. Relative to germline, V is missing 6 bases and J is missing 8 bases, with 6 bases of the junction outside any gene match. CDR1 SNHLY and CDR2 FYNNEI are derived from the germline V gene. The trial excluded patients who had a history of autoimmune disease or were on systemic immunosuppression. Peripheral blood for TCR sequencing was collected from all dose cohorts at baseline, on cycle 4 day 1, and on cycle 7 day 1. The samples were drawn from a first-in-human, open-label, multicenter phase I dose-escalation trial of ivuxolimab. Adults with locally advanced or metastatic melanoma, renal cell, hepatocellular, or head and neck squamous cell carcinoma were enrolled in the trial. Before TCR sequencing, CD4+ and CD8+ T cells were separately sorted from peripheral blood.

On the study overall, not on this receptor specifically: Low levels of normalized T-cell clonal expansion were also shown by some nonresponding patients. After ivuxolimab, CD8+ T cells had more expanded clones than CD4+ T cells on average. At doses from 0.1 to 3.0 mg/kg, clonal expansion was seen in both CD4+ and CD8+ blood T cells between baseline and week 6. Which antigens the clonally expanded peripheral T cells were specific for was not determined. Partial responders in the 0.1-3.0 mg/kg groups had among the lowest normalized peripheral clonal expansion, especially among CD8+ T cells.

Rearrangement joined TRBV2 to TRBJ2-1, and 8 junction bases match TRBD2. The material was CD4+ or CD8+ T cells sorted from blood, obtained in a trial of the OX40 agonist ivuxolimab. This receptor was taken from an adult with an advanced solid tumor such as melanoma, head and neck, liver or kidney cancer. The CDR3 region has the sequence CASRSGSSDEQFF. The DNA reads TGTGCCAGCAGGAGCGGGAGTTCCGATGAGCAGTTCTTC.